This T cell receptor (beta chain) was profiled in a study of tissue T cells after allogeneic stem cell transplantation. General study points: The patient cohort was small and clinically heterogeneous, with limited sampling depth.

This clone was observed a few times. Antigen specificity is unknown. TCRdb's copy holds only in-frame clones and misses some; the assay was immunoSEQ multiplex PCR. The data show 25,000 to 30,000 clones, approximately 85% seen once. Looked up from germline, CDR1 is SNHLY and CDR2 is FYNNEI. The CDR3 has 13 amino acids. V was shortened by 4 bases and J by 4 bases, with 11 bases between the two germline ends. The chain joins TRBV2 to TRBJ2-7; perhaps TRBD2 as D (5 bases). This TCR was sampled from a woman between 18 and 50 years old who later had graft-versus-host disease after an allogeneic stem cell transplant. The specimen comprised blood, sampled before transplantation. The DNA for the CDR3 is TGTGCCAGCAGTGGGGTCGGAGGTTACGAGCAGTACTTC. Translation: CASSGVGGYEQYF. Complete variable domain (other parts from reference TRBV2 and TRBJ2-7): EPEVTQTPSHQVTQMGQEVILRCVPISNHLYFYWYRQILGQKVEFLVSFYNNEISEKSEIFDDQFSVERPDGSNFTLKIRSTKLEDSAMYFCASSGVGGYEQYFGPGTRLTVT.